Sequencing of this T cell receptor beta chain was carried out in a study of shared T cell receptors in the human thymus. Trimming at V came to 3 bases and at J to 6 bases, leaving 6 bases not matched to a gene. Germline V gives CDR1 LNHNV, CDR2 YYDKDF (reference sequence). The CDR3 runs to 15 residues. Concerning this clone itself: The same CDR3 also results from other DNA sequences found in this sample.

TCRdb keeps only in-frame clones here, not all; method: immunoSEQ multiplex PCR. The repertoire holds about 380,000 clones, with approximately 95% as singletons. This sequence was found in a human donor. The rearrangement links TRBV15 to TRBJ1-5, with 9 bases matching TRBD1. The source material was thymocytes. The CDR3, as DNA: TGTGCCACCAGCAGGGATGGGACAGGGAGTCAGCCCCAGCATTTT. Encoded protein: CATSRDGTGSQPQHF.